The next 21 T cell receptor beta chains were all read from a single sample in a study of CD8+ T cells in alopecia areata (dated by TCRdb to 2016 to 2019). The library was made by the immunoSEQ multiplex PCR assay. To provide template for TCR sequencing, every sample had RNA extracted and reverse transcribed into cDNA. This is the immuneACCESS table as TCRdb keeps it, with only in-frame sequences that have V and J called. A part of the clones is gone; compared with another copy, unresolved V genes explain less than half, and the rest is unexplained. In this sample, some 110,000 clones appear, none counted once only. Of the sample, about 18% falls within the top ten clones. Material: lesional skin. The receptor set was obtained from a C3H/HeJ mouse with alopecia areata. These mice carry the MHC haplotype H2-k.

Many counts were recorded for this clone. Gene names follow the mouse nomenclature. CDR3 DNA (partial): TGTGCCAGCAGTGATGGGGGGACTGGGGGTAGTGCAGAA. Amino acid sequence: CASSDGGTGGSAE. In full, the CDR3 is CASSDGGTGGSAETLYF. The chain joins TRBV13-3 to TRBJ2-3, with 11 bases lining up with TRBD2. The read ends 4 residues before the CDR3 terminus; that terminus is restored from the germline J gene. CDR1 and CDR2 (germline): NNHDY, SYVADS. The CDR3 extends over 17 amino acids. The J segment lost 0 bases and the V segment lost 0 bases, leaving 3 bases of the junction unmatched.

This clone was recorded many times. The germline and genes are mouse ones. The CDR3 goes on 4 residues after the read ends, and that part is filled in from the germline J gene. This rearrangement joins TRBV13-3 to TRBJ2-5; D remains unclear. Trimming stripped 5 bases from V and 0 bases from J, with 10 bases between. Germline CDR1 NNHDY, CDR2 SYVADS. This CDR3 has 14 residues. The CDR3 spells CASRGTENQDTQYF. Incomplete CDR3 DNA: TGTGCCAGCAGGGGTACAGAGAACCAAGAC.

This clone occurred a few times. Genes and germline come from the mouse. The read finishes 4 residues shy of the CDR3 end, and the germline J gene is used to complete it. J is TRBJ1-4 and V is TRBV13-3, with 9 bases fitting TRBD1. This CDR3 is 16 amino acids long. Germline V gene lookup returns CDR1 NNHDY and CDR2 SYVADS. The trim removed 3 bases at V and 0 bases at J, leaving 3 bases unmatched. CDR3 DNA (partial): TGTGCCAGCAGTGGGGACAGGGCCCTTTCCAACGAA. It translates to CASSGDRALSNE. The whole CDR3 reads CASSGDRALSNERLFF.

This clone was seen many times. The gene names here belong to mouse. The CDR3 is cut off 4 residues early in the read; its end comes from the germline J gene. V is TRBV13-3 and J is TRBJ2-3; D not certain. Trimming left V 1 base short and J 3 bases short, with 6 bases between. Germline values: CDR1 NNHDY, CDR2 SYVADS. CDR3 length equals 13 residues. CDR3 protein: CASSDLEAETLYF. The CDR3 DNA, read in part, is TGTGCCAGCAGTGATCTGGAAGCAGAA.

A word on this clone: Mouse germline and gene names are used. The CDR3 end falls 4 residues outside the read, so it is completed with the germline J gene. The chain uses TRBV1 and TRBJ1-2; 9 bases fit TRBD1. Germline V gene lookup returns CDR1 NSQYPW and CDR2 LRSPGD (reference sequence). The ends lost 4 bases at V and 4 bases at J; junction bases unmatched: 7. The CDR3 runs 15 residues. The CDR3 sequence is CTCSGGDRDISDYTF. CDR3 DNA (partial): TGCACCTGCAGTGGGGGGGACAGGGATATCTCC.

Details on this clone: Gene names refer to mouse genes. The missing CDR3 end, 4 residues past where the read stops, is filled in from the germline J gene. The chain joins TRBV13-1 to TRBJ2-3; 9 bases map to TRBD1. The J segment lost 3 bases and the V segment lost 0 bases, leaving 5 bases of the junction unmatched. Germline V CDR1 and CDR2: NSHNY, SYGAGN. The CDR3 sequence is 16 residues long. The CDR3 protein is CASSDEQGARAETLYF. The CDR3 bases that were read are TGTGCCAGCAGTGATGAACAGGGGGCGCGGGCAGAA.

This clone was seen at least ten times. Genes and germline come from the mouse. The CDR3 is cut off 4 residues early in the read; its end comes from the germline J gene. The chain recombines TRBV13-3 with TRBJ1-1, with D possibly matching TRBD1 (6 bases). Deletions cut 2 bases from V and 2 bases from J, with 10 bases between. CDR1 is NNHDY and CDR2 is SYVADS in the germline V gene. The CDR3 runs to 14 residues. The CDR3 sequence: CASSEGDTNTEVFF. The CDR3 bases that were read are TGTGCCAGCAGTGAAGGGGACACCAACACA.

This clone appeared a few times. The listed genes are named as in mouse. The read falls 4 residues short of the CDR3 end, and the missing part is taken from the germline J gene. This chain joins TRBV13-3 and TRBJ2-7, with D possibly TRBD1 on 5 matching bases. There are 13 residues in the CDR3. V gave up 4 bases and J gave up 0 bases, with 8 bases separating them. CDR1 and CDR2 from the germline V gene are NNHDY and SYVADS. CDR3 region: CASSFRDSYEQYF. CDR3 DNA, as far as it was read: TGTGCCAGCAGTTTCAGGGACTCCTAT.

This clone was detected only a few times. This sequence is one base from a far larger clone and is likely a read error. Mouse gene names and germline throughout. The read ends 4 residues early relative to the CDR3; the germline J gene fills the gap. J is TRBJ2-1 and V is TRBV13-2; perhaps D is TRBD1 or TRBD2 (5 bases each). The germline V and J ends were trimmed by 0 bases and 3 bases, with 7 bases remaining between them. This CDR3 region has 14 residues. Germline V gives CDR1 NNHNN, CDR2 SYGAGS (reference sequence). The CDR3 loop reads CASGDGGTYAEQFF. Incomplete CDR3 DNA: TGTGCCAGCGGTGATGGGGGGACCTATGCT.

This clone has ten or more counts. The translated DNA and TCRdb's protein are not identical at residue 9; the protein here was translated from the DNA. Mouse names are used for the genes. The read finishes 3 residues shy of the CDR3 end, and the germline J gene is used to complete it. This chain connects TRBV13-3 to TRBJ1-6; weak D call: TRBD1 (5 bases). TRBJ1-6 counts as an open reading frame of uncertain function. The germline V gene has CDR1 NNHDY and CDR2 SYVADS. V gave up 5 bases and J gave up 6 bases, with 6 bases separating them. CDR3 length: 12 residues. CDR3 DNA, as far as it was read: TGTGCCAGCAGAGGGGTTAATTCGCCC. This codes for CASRGVNSP. The whole CDR3 reads CASRGVNSPLYF.

To note about this clone: Gene names and germline refer to mouse. The CDR3 is cut off 4 residues early in the read; its end comes from the germline J gene. The J gene is TRBJ2-7, the V gene TRBV17; 11 bases align to TRBD1. The CDR3 length is 13 residues. The germline gives CDR1 MNHDT, CDR2 YYDKIL. CDR3 in amino acids: CASRGDRGDEQYF. Incomplete CDR3 DNA: TGTGCTAGCAGGGGGGACAGGGGGGAT.

On this clone itself: The DNA translation disagrees with the TCRdb protein at residue 12, so the protein in this description comes from the DNA. The genes are named according to mouse. The read stops 3 residues short of the end of the CDR3; the missing end is completed from the germline J gene. The chain combines TRBV13-3 with TRBJ1-6; 7 nucleotides agree with TRBD1. TRBJ1-6 is labeled an ORF, and its function is uncertain. Germline CDR1 and CDR2: NNHDY and SYVADS. V was pared by 5 bases and J by 5 bases, with 7 bases of the junction left unmatched. The CDR3 sequence is 15 residues long. CDR3 sequence reads: CASSPGQIHNSPLYF. The CDR3 bases that were read are TGTGCCAGCAGCCCGGGACAGATCCATAATTCGCCC.

The sample holds a few counts of this clone. Gene names denote mouse genes. The read ends 4 residues before the CDR3 terminus; that terminus is restored from the germline J gene. The chain combines TRBV19 with TRBJ1-1, with TRBD1 matching over 7 bases. Germline CDR1 reads FNHDT; CDR2 reads SITEND (reference sequence). CDR3 length equals 15 residues. Unmatched junction bases numbered 8, after V lost 4 bases and J lost 2 bases. The CDR3 bases that were read are TGTGCCAGCAGTCCTCCCGGGACAGTTAACACA. Amino acid sequence: CASSPPGTVNT. The whole CDR3 is CASSPPGTVNTEVFF.

This clone was observed a handful of times. The germline and genes are mouse ones. The CDR3 end lies 4 residues beyond the end of the read and is filled in from the germline J gene. The genes are TRBV13-3 and TRBJ2-1; 10 bases map to TRBD2. The CDR3 sequence is 15 residues long. Germline V gene lookup returns CDR1 NNHDY and CDR2 SYVADS. With V trimmed by 5 bases and J by 5 bases, 7 bases remained unmatched. Incomplete CDR3 DNA: TGTGCCAGCAGCCCTGGGGGGGCGCGGGATGCT. Amino acid sequence: CASSPGGARDA. In full, the CDR3 is CASSPGGARDAEQFF.

This clone was counted a few times. Gene names refer to mouse genes. The read ends 4 residues before the CDR3 terminus; that terminus is restored from the germline J gene. The chain carries TRBV13-3 and TRBJ1-4, with 10 nucleotides matching TRBD1. The CDR3 runs to 14 residues. Germline V gives CDR1 NNHDY, CDR2 SYVADS. CDR3 loop: CASSERQGAERLFF. Partial CDR3 DNA: TGTGCCAGCAGTGAGAGACAGGGGGCCGAA.

This clone was counted only a few times. At residue 9, the translated DNA and the protein in TCRdb do not agree; the protein given here is derived from the DNA. Mouse names are used for the genes. The read gets to within 3 residues of the CDR3 end, and the germline J gene fills in the rest. The chain employs TRBV19 and TRBJ1-3; TRBD1 might be the D (5 bases). This CDR3 has 12 amino acids. Between the trimmed V and J ends, which lost 9 bases and 0 bases, there was a span of 7 bases. The germline V gene has CDR1 FNHDT and CDR2 SITEND (reference sequence). The CDR3 bases that were read are TGTGCCACTCAGGGTTCTGGAAATACG. It yields the protein CATQGSGNT. The entire CDR3 sequence reads CATQGSGNTLYF.

This clone was seen repeatedly, ten times or more. The genes and germline here are from mouse. Sequencing ends 4 residues short of the CDR3 end; the germline J gene provides the rest. The V call is TRBV13-3, the J call TRBJ2-1, with TRBD2 identical over 10 bases. Trimming took 3 bases from V and 2 from J; bases not matched to a gene: 5. The CDR3 has 16 residues. Germline lookup yields CDR1 NNHDY and CDR2 SYVADS. CDR3 residues: CASSGLGGPYYAEQFF. The sequenced CDR3 bases are TGTGCCAGCAGTGGACTGGGGGGCCCTTACTATGCT.

Note on this clone: The genes are named according to mouse. The read comes to an end 4 residues before the CDR3 does, leaving the germline J gene to fill in the end. J is TRBJ2-3 and V is TRBV14; the D gene is possibly TRBD2 (6 bases). The V gene lost 1 base and the J gene lost 0 bases, with 12 bases spanning the gap. Germline V lookup: CDR1 SGHDT, CDR2 FRDEAV. The CDR3 length is 16 residues. CDR3 residues: CASSFHGTTSAETLYF. Incomplete CDR3 DNA: TGTGCCAGCAGTTTCCACGGGACTACTAGTGCAGAA.

This clone has more than one count but fewer than ten. Genes and germline come from the mouse. Coverage ceases 4 residues before the CDR3 finishes, and the germline J gene fills in the end. The chain employs TRBV1 and TRBJ2-1, with a possible D match to TRBD1 (5 bases). The length of the CDR3 is 14 residues. Germline V gives CDR1 NSQYPW, CDR2 LRSPGD (reference sequence). Trimming left V 5 bases short and J 3 bases short, with 11 bases between. The CDR3 sequence: CTCSPRVGYAEQFF. CDR3 bases read: TGCACCTGCAGTCCCAGGGTGGGCTATGCT.

This clone was seen only a few times. Gene names denote mouse genes. The read ends 4 residues shy of where the CDR3 ends; the end is completed using the germline J gene. The chain has TRBV1 and TRBJ1-2, with D perhaps matching TRBD1 (6 bases). The CDR3 sequence is 14 residues long. Germline V gives CDR1 NSQYPW, CDR2 LRSPGD (reference sequence). CDR3: CTCSAGLGGDDYTF. The covered CDR3 bases are TGCACCTGCAGTGCAGGACTGGGGGGCGAC. Drawing the rest from reference TRBV1 and TRBJ1-2, the complete variable domain is VTLLEQNPRWRLVPRGQAVNLRCILKNSQYPWMSWYQQDLQKQLQWLFTLRSPGDKEVKSLPGADYLATRVTDTELRLQVANMSQGRTLYCTCSAGLGGDDYTFGSGTRLLVI.

Many counts were recorded for this clone. Gene names and germline refer to mouse. The read ends 4 residues shy of where the CDR3 ends; the end is completed using the germline J gene. The genes are TRBV13-2 and TRBJ2-7; 7 nucleotides agree with TRBD2. CDR1 and CDR2 (germline): NNHNN, SYGAGS (reference sequence). This CDR3 contains 13 residues. CDR3 bases read: TGTGCCAGCGGTGACTCCTGGGGGTAT. Translation: CASGDSWGY. The complete CDR3 protein is CASGDSWGYEQYF.